This TCR beta chain was captured by sequencing in a study of somatic mutations in cytotoxic T cells in rheumatoid arthritis (dated by TCRdb to 2017 to 2019). General notes on the study: Some T-cell populations stained with V beta antibodies were sorted by flow on a FACSAria II or Sony SH800 to nearly 100% purity, with sorted V beta1+ cells additionally subjected to TCRB sequencing. In newly diagnosed rheumatoid arthritis without treatment, the study examined if expanded CD8+ T-cell clones harbor somatic mutations, relying on TCRB deep sequencing to characterize clonality. For approximately 63 rheumatoid arthritis patients and 20 healthy controls, TCRB deep sequencing was carried out. Patients and controls did not essentially differ in median age, which was nearly identical between the groups. Beyond this particular receptor, the publication reports: The expanded CD8+ clones had unknown antigen targets, and not appearing in virus-specific databases did not rule out that they were virus-specific. Healthy controls showed no age-related increase in CD8+ clonality, whereas patients did (Spearman r ~ 0.49). In about an eighth of the roughly 65 patients the largest CD8+ clone exceeded 20% of CD8+ cells, and several identical CD8+ TCRB sequences were shared between blood and synovial fluid. There was no significant difference in CD8+ T-cell clonality between rheumatoid arthritis patients and age-matched healthy controls.

With a median age of 56 years (range 21-70) and about 51% female, the healthy controls consisted of 20 blood donors whose buffy coats were used. Flow cytometry confirmed the purity of CD4+ and CD8+ cells that had been isolated by positive magnetic bead selection on an AutoMACS. Peripheral blood mononuclear cells were isolated by Ficoll-Paque PLUS density gradient separation. DNA from CD4-enriched, CD8-enriched or PBMC samples was extracted using Nucleospin Tissue or Tissue XS kits and then quantified on a Qubit 2.0 fluorometer. Sequencing of TCRB CDR3 was done on genomic DNA with the immunoSEQ assay. The authors' analysis ran thus. Nothing other than productive TCRB rearrangements was included in the analyses. Defining a clone by its unique TCRB CDR3 sequence, the study calculated clonality as a productive clonality index derived from Shannon entropy. To calculate repertoire overlap between two samples, the template counts of each clone were considered relative to each sample's total templates. V-gene usage measured by flow cytometry correlated with TCRB sequencing V-gene usage, with a Spearman r of 0.61. The clones in this table, taken by TCRdb from immuneACCESS, are in-frame only. Not every clone is retained; where verified, under half of the shortfall comes from an unresolved V gene, and the cause of the rest is unknown. D and trimming come from the DNA, and the V and J calls and clone size come from that table. The sample table contains about 20,000 clones; only one count was recorded for around 85% of them. The ten largest clones take up around 16% of the sample.

Of note for this clone: The clone's antigen remains unknown. No base quality values were provided; no much bigger clone lies one nucleotide off.

The sequenced sample was CD8+ T cells sorted from blood. This receptor was taken from a man in his forties or fifties in good health.

The DNA is TGTGCCAGCAGTTTATTCTCTGGCCCGAATCAGCCCCAGCATTTT. Its coded protein is CASSLFSGPNQPQHF. Recombination connected TRBV27 to TRBJ1-5, with the identity of the D gene unclear. Sequences MNHEY (CDR1) and SMNVEV (CDR2) are obtained from the germline V gene (reference sequence). V lost 1 base and J lost 4 bases; the stretch between them is 11 bases long. From its cysteine to its phenylalanine, the CDR3 spans 15 amino acids. The only DNA kept is the CDR3, 45 bases in frame from the first base.